Below are 27 T cell receptor beta chains sequenced from a single sample in a study of cytotoxic CD8 clonotypes in ibrutinib-treated CLL (dated by TCRdb to the early 2020s). The protocol used for the library was the immunoSEQ multiplex PCR assay. TCRdb's version of the immuneACCESS table is confined to in-frame rearrangements and falls short of the full clone set. An unresolved V gene accounts for under half of the shortfall where checked; the remainder is of unknown origin. Across this sample there are 250,000 to 350,000 clones, with 65% to 85% seen only once. Approximately 5.6% of the sample goes to the ten largest clones. In light of the paper, this sample's time point label describes: progressive disease on ibrutinib. The sample in question was PBMCs, obtained at disease progression, from a patient treated with ibrutinib. All receptors come from a human donor with chronic lymphocytic leukemia.

The genes are TRBV18 and TRBJ2-7; 15 nucleotides line up with TRBD2. CDR3 length: 17 amino acids. With V trimmed by 3 bases and J by 2 bases, 5 bases remained unmatched. CDR1 and CDR2 from the germline V gene are KGHSH and LQKENI. For the CDR3, the DNA is TGTGCCAGCTCACCGGGACTAGCGGGAGGCGGACCCTACGAGCAGTACTTC. Translating gives CASSPGLAGGGPYEQYF.

The genes are TRBV2 and TRBJ1-4, with a weak D call TRBD1 (5 bases). The germline CDR1 and CDR2 sequences are SNHLY and FYNNEI. This CDR3 comprises 12 residues. The V and J ends lost 7 bases and 8 bases respectively, with 11 bases between them. The CDR3 DNA is TGTGCCAGCAAGGGGTTTGAAGAAAAACTGTTTTTT. Its protein product is CASKGFEEKLFF.

The chain couples TRBV7-9 to TRBJ2-1, with D perhaps matching TRBD1 (6 bases). From germline, CDR1 is SEHNR and CDR2 FQNEAQ (reference sequence). This CDR3 contains 15 residues. Between the trimmed V and J ends, which lost 7 bases and 6 bases, there was a span of 19 bases. In DNA, the CDR3 is TGTGCCAGCACCTCGCGGACAGTATTCCCCAATGAGCAGTTCTTC. This codes for CASTSRTVFPNEQFF. Full variable domain (rest looked up from reference TRBV7-9 and TRBJ2-1): DTGVSQNPRHKITKRGQNVTFRCDPISEHNRLYWYRQTLGQGPEFLTYFQNEAQLEKSRLLSDRFSAERPKGSFSTLEIQRTEQGDSAMYLCASTSRTVFPNEQFFGPGTRLTVL.

The chain joins TRBV5-1 to TRBJ1-2, with no clear D. The V gene's germline CDR1 is SGHRS and CDR2 YFSETQ. V dropped 0 bases and J dropped 2 bases, with 8 bases sitting between them. The CDR3 length is 14 residues. CDR3 sequence: CASSLDHGNYGYTF. CDR3 nucleotides: TGCGCCAGCAGCTTGGACCACGGAAACTATGGCTACACCTTC.

V gene TRBV20-1 combines with J gene TRBJ2-1; D remains unclear. CDR3 length: 10 residues. Per the germline V gene, CDR1 is DFQATT and CDR2 is SNEGSKA (reference sequence). Trimming cost V 3 bases and J 11 bases, with 8 bases left between them. The CDR3 DNA follows: TGCAGTGCTAGTTGGCCTAAGCAGTTCTTC. Translation: CSASWPKQFF.

This clone came up a few times. The DNA for the CDR3 is TGCGCCAGCAGCTTGGAACTAGCTGACGAGCAGTACTTC. Its translation is CASSLELADEQYF. The rearrangement joins TRBV5-1 to TRBJ2-7; perhaps TRBD2 as D (6 bases). Germline CDR1 and CDR2: SGHRS and YFSETQ. The length of the CDR3 is 13 residues. Trimming shortened V by 0 bases and J by 5 bases, and 9 bases separated the two germline ends.

The chain couples TRBV18 to TRBJ2-5; 11 bases map to TRBD2. Per the germline V gene, CDR1 is KGHSH and CDR2 is LQKENI. The length of the CDR3 is 15 residues. V lost 3 bases to trimming and J lost 4 bases; unmatched junction nucleotides: 4. CDR3 nucleotides: TGTGCCAGCTCACCCGGGACTAGCGGTGGAGAGACCCAGTACTTC. Its protein product is CASSPGTSGGETQYF.

The chain employs TRBV18 and TRBJ2-7; 11 nucleotides align to TRBD2. Germline assignment: CDR1 KGHSH and CDR2 LQKENI. The CDR3 sequence is 18 residues long. The junction had 13 bases not matched to a gene; V was cut back by 2 bases and J by 4 bases. The CDR3 DNA follows: TGTGCCAGCTCACCAGGCTTAGCTAGCGGGAGGAACAAATACGAGCAGTACTTC. This translates into CASSPGLASGRNKYEQYF.

V and J are TRBV4-2 and TRBJ2-7, with 7 bases aligning to TRBD1. Germline V gene sequence: CDR1 LGHNA, CDR2 YNFKEQ. V was clipped by 4 bases and J by 2 bases; unmatched bases: 8. This CDR3 is built from 15 residues. The CDR3 DNA reads TGTGCCAGCAGCCGGAAAGGACAGGACGCCTACGAGCAGTACTTC. Translation: CASSRKGQDAYEQYF.

This chain uses TRBV29-1 with TRBJ2-1; perhaps TRBD1 as D (8 bases). CDR1 is SQVTM and CDR2 is ANQGSEA in the germline V gene. The CDR3 spans 16 residues. V was cut by 5 bases and J by 2 bases, with 19 bases left in between. The CDR3 loop is CSVCSNRGGTYNEQFF. The CDR3 region has the DNA TGCAGCGTTTGTTCGAACAGGGGGGGTACCTACAATGAGCAGTTCTTC.

The rearrangement uses TRBV11-2 and TRBJ2-1, with D perhaps assigned TRBD1 or TRBD2 (5 bases each). The CDR3 sequence is 16 residues long. V dropped 8 bases and J dropped 1 base, with 18 bases sitting between them. Germline values: CDR1 SGHAT, CDR2 FQNNGV. CDR3: CASGRGPRGSYNEQFF. DNA of the CDR3: TGTGCCAGCGGACGGGGACCTCGGGGTTCCTACAATGAGCAGTTCTTC.

The chain couples TRBV4-1 to TRBJ1-5; 7 nucleotides match TRBD1. CDR3 length: 15 amino acids. CDR1 is MGHRA, CDR2 YSYEKL, per germline. With 3 bases clipped from V and 1 base from J, the junction kept 3 bases outside the gene matches. This CDR3 reads CASSQDRMSNQPQHF. Written as DNA, the CDR3 is TGCGCCAGCAGCCAGGACAGGATGAGCAATCAGCCCCAGCATTTT.

The chain couples TRBV6-1 to TRBJ2-3; D is uncertain. The CDR3 extends over 12 amino acids. V lost 6 bases and J lost 3, with 7 bases in between. Germline CDR1 MNHNS, CDR2 SASEGT. The DNA for the CDR3 is TGTGCCAGCAGGGATGTAACAGATACGCAGTATTTT. Its translation: CASRDVTDTQYF.

This chain links TRBV7-8 with TRBJ1-6; D not resolved. V was cut by 5 bases and J by 0 bases, with 11 bases left in between. Germline V gene lookup returns CDR1 SGHVS and CDR2 FQNEAQ. The CDR3 length is 16 residues. The CDR3 DNA sequence: TGTGCCAGCAGCCGTGGTGCTAGCTCCTATAATTCACCCCTCCACTTT. Translating gives CASSRGASSYNSPLHF.

The chain links TRBV28 to TRBJ2-2, with D possibly matching TRBD1 (6 bases). Between the trimmed V and J ends, which lost 10 bases and 5 bases, there was a span of 23 bases. The CDR3 is made up of 16 amino acids. Germline assignment: CDR1 MDHEN and CDR2 SYDVKM. CDR3 in amino acids: CATELGGGWLTGELFF. Written as DNA, the CDR3 is TGTGCCACCGAGCTAGGGGGTGGATGGTTGACCGGGGAGCTGTTTTTT.

The rearrangement links TRBV15 to TRBJ1-3; D gene ambiguous. The ends were cut back, 9 bases at V and 1 base at J, with 10 bases in the middle. This CDR3 has 13 residues. Per the germline V gene, CDR1 is LNHNV and CDR2 is YYDKDF (reference sequence). In DNA form, the CDR3 reads TGTGCCACTCGCGCGGTTTCTGGAAACACCATATATTTT. Protein: CATRAVSGNTIYF.

This sequence joins TRBV14 and TRBJ2-7; no reliable D call. Trimming cost V 2 bases and J 2 bases, with 7 bases left between them. There are 13 residues in the CDR3. Germline CDR1 and CDR2: SGHDN and FVKESK. The CDR3 sequence: CASSQSAPYEQYF. CDR3 nucleotide sequence: TGTGCCAGCAGCCAATCAGCGCCCTACGAGCAGTACTTC.

The count of this clone is one. The chain joins TRBV6-6 to TRBJ2-7; no clear D. Germline V gene sequence: CDR1 MNHNY, CDR2 SVGAGI (reference sequence). The CDR3 spans 15 residues. Deletions cut 0 bases from V and 4 bases from J, with 13 bases between. CDR3 amino acids: CASSYSIGRSYEQYF. The DNA for the CDR3 is TGTGCCAGCAGTTACTCGATCGGACGGAGTTACGAGCAGTACTTC.

Only a few counts were recorded for this clone. CDR3 sequence reads: CASLHYSGTYEQYF. The CDR3, as DNA: TGCGCCAGCCTCCACTATTCAGGAACCTACGAGCAGTACTTC. V and J are TRBV10-2 and TRBJ2-7; the D is unclear. Trimming shortened V by 8 bases and J by 2 bases, and 16 bases separated the two germline ends. Per germline, CDR1 WSHSY and CDR2 SAAADI. This CDR3 region has 14 residues.

The genes are TRBV4-1 and TRBJ1-1, with 7 bases fitting TRBD1. Germline V lookup: CDR1 MGHRA, CDR2 YSYEKL. V lost 1 base, J lost 7 bases, and 6 bases stayed unmatched. The CDR3 runs 14 residues. CDR3 residues: CASSQGLPGGEAFF. For the CDR3, the DNA is TGCGCCAGCAGCCAAGGCCTTCCAGGGGGTGAAGCTTTCTTT.

This clone was observed a handful of times. The V and J genes are TRBV5-1 and TRBJ2-2, with D possibly being TRBD1 (6 bases). The CDR3 loop spans 15 amino acids. In germline, CDR1 is SGHRS, CDR2 YFSETQ. V shed 2 bases and J shed 6 bases, with 14 bases lying between them. The CDR3 spells CASSFGTLISGELFF. For the CDR3, the DNA is TGCGCCAGCAGCTTCGGGACACTAATCTCCGGGGAGCTGTTTTTT.

Only one count was recorded for this clone. The rearrangement joins TRBV7-9 to TRBJ2-5; weak D call: TRBD1 (5 bases). The V and J ends lost 5 bases and 3 bases respectively, with 13 bases between them. CDR1 is SEHNR and CDR2 is FQNEAQ in the germline V gene (reference sequence). The CDR3 runs 14 residues. The CDR3 DNA follows: TGTGCCAGCAGCCACAGGAGCCACAAAGAGACCCAGTACTTC. It codes for CASSHRSHKETQYF.

This sequence joins TRBV4-3 and TRBJ2-5; 8 bases match TRBD1. V lost 2 bases and J lost 6; bases outside the gene matches: 5. The V gene's germline CDR1 is LGHNA and CDR2 YSLEER. The CDR3 runs 14 residues. CDR3 sequence: CASSQSGGEKTQYF. The CDR3 coding sequence is TGCGCCAGCAGCCAATCAGGGGGCGAAAAGACCCAGTACTTC.

This chain uses TRBV7-6 with TRBJ2-6, with D perhaps matching TRBD1 (6 bases). Germline lookup yields CDR1 SGHVS and CDR2 FNYEAQ. Trimming left V 7 bases short and J 4 bases short, with 20 bases between. The CDR3 has 17 amino acids. CDR3 amino acids: CASNPTQGPKGANVLTF. DNA of the CDR3: TGTGCCAGCAACCCTACTCAGGGGCCCAAGGGGGCCAACGTCCTGACTTTC.

The rearrangement uses TRBV5-1 and TRBJ2-7, with 8 bases identical to TRBD1. The trim removed 0 bases at V and 6 bases at J, leaving 20 bases unmatched. Germline V gene lookup returns CDR1 SGHRS and CDR2 YFSETQ. The CDR3 extends over 19 amino acids. The CDR3 sequence: CASSLGGAGTGIRSGEQYF. The CDR3 nucleotides are TGCGCCAGCAGCTTGGGGGGAGCCGGGACAGGAATACGATCCGGCGAGCAGTACTTC.

This chain links TRBV4-1 with TRBJ2-7; possibly TRBD2 for D (5 bases). The V end was cut by 1 base, the J end by 2 bases, with 12 bases between. CDR1 is MGHRA, CDR2 YSYEKL, per germline. The CDR3 contains 15 residues. This CDR3 reads CASSQGEGPTYEQYF. CDR3 coding DNA: TGCGCCAGCAGCCAAGGAGAGGGCCCCACCTACGAGCAGTACTTC.

The chain uses TRBV4-1 and TRBJ2-7, with 8 nucleotides matching TRBD2. V trimming: 5 bases; J trimming: 3 bases; junction bases outside the gene matches: 15. This CDR3 is built from 17 residues. Germline CDR1 reads MGHRA; CDR2 reads YSYEKL. CDR3 sequence reads: CASSFRLRSGNHYEQYF. The DNA for the CDR3 is TGCGCCAGCAGCTTTCGCCTGCGTAGCGGGAATCACTACGAGCAGTACTTC.